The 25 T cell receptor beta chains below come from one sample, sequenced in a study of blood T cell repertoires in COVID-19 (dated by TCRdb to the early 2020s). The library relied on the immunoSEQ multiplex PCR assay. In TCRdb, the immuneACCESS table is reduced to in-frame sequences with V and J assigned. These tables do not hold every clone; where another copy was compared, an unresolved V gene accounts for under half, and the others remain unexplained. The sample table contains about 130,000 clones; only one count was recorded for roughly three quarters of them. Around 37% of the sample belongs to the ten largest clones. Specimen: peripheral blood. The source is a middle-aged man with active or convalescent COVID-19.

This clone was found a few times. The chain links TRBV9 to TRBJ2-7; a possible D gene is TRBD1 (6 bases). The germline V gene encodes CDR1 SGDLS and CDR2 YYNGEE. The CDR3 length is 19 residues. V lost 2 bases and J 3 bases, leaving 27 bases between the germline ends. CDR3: CASSVRGQRTDGPYYEQYF. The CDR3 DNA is TGTGCCAGCAGCGTCCGAGGACAGAGAACCGATGGACCGTACTACGAGCAGTACTTC.

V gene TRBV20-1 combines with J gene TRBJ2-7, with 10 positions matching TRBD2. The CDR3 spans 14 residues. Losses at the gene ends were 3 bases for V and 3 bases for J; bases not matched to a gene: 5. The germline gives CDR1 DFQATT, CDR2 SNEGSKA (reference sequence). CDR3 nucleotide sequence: TGCAGTGCTAGTTTGGGACTAGCGATCTACGAGCAGTACTTC. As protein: CSASLGLAIYEQYF.

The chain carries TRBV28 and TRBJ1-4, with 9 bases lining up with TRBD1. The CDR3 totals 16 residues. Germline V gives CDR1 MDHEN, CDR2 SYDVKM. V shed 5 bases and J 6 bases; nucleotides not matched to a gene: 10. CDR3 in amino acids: CASSPSSRDRDEKLFF. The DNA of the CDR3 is TGTGCCAGCAGTCCCTCTTCCAGGGACAGGGATGAAAAACTGTTTTTT.

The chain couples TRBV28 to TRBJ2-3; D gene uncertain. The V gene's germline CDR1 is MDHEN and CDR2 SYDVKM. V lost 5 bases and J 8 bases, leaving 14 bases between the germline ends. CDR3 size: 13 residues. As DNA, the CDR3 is TGTGCCAGCAGTCGCCCTGGGTCGGGTACGCAGTATTTT. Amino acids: CASSRPGSGTQYF.

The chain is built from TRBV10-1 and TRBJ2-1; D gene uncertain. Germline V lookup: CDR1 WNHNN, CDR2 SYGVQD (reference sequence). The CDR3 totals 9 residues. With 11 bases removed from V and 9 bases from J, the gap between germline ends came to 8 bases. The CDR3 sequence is CAGEIEQFF. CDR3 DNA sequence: TGCGCCGGTGAGATTGAGCAGTTCTTC.

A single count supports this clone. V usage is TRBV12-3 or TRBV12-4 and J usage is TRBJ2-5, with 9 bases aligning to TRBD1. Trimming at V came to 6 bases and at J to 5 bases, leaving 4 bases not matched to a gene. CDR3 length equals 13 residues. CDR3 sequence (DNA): TGTGCCAGCAGACTCGACAGGGGGGAGACCCAGTACTTC. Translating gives CASRLDRGETQYF.

CDR3 amino acids: CASSLYRGDTEAFF. In DNA form, the CDR3 reads TGTGCCAGCAGCTTGTACAGGGGAGACACTGAAGCTTTCTTT. V usage is TRBV5-5 and J usage is TRBJ1-1; 7 nucleotides agree with TRBD1. V was clipped by 1 base and J by 3 bases; unmatched bases: 3. Per germline, CDR1 SGHKS and CDR2 YYEKEE (reference sequence). The CDR3 has 14 residues.

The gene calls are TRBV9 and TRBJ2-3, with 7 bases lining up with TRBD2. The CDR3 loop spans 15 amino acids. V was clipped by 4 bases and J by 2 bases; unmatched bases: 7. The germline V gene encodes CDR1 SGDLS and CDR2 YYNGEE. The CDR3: CASSPLGGTTDTQYF. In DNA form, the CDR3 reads TGTGCCAGCAGCCCCCTCGGGGGGACCACAGATACGCAGTATTTT.

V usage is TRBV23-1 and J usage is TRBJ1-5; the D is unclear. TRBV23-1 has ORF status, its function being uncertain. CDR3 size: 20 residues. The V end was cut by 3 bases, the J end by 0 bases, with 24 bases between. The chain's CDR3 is CASSHRPSWFLLYSNQPQHF. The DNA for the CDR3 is TGCGCCAGCAGTCACCGTCCGTCGTGGTTCCTATTATATAGCAATCAGCCCCAGCATTTT.

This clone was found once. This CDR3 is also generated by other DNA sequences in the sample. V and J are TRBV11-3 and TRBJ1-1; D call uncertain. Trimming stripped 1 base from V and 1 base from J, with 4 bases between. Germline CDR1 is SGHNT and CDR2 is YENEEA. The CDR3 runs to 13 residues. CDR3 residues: CASSLGANTEAFF. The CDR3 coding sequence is TGTGCCAGCAGCTTAGGGGCGAACACTGAAGCTTTCTTT.

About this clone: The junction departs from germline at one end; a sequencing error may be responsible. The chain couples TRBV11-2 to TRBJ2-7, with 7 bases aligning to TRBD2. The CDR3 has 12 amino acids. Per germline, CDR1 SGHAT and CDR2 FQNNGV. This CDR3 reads CASSRGTTGFNF. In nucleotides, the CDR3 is TGTGCCAGCAGCCGTGGGACTACGGGTTTTAACTTC.

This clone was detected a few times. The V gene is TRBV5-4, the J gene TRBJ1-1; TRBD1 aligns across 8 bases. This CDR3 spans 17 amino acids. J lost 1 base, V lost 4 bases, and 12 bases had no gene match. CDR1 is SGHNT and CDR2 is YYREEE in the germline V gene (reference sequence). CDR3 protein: CASSPGQGERKNTEAFF. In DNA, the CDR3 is TGTGCCAGCAGCCCCGGACAGGGAGAGAGGAAGAACACTGAAGCTTTCTTT.

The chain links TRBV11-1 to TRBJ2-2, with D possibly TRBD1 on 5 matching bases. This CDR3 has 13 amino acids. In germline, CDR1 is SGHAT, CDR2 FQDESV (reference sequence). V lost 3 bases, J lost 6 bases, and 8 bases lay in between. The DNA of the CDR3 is TGTGCCAGCAGCTTGCAGGGTGCCGGGGAGCTGTTTTTT. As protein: CASSLQGAGELFF.

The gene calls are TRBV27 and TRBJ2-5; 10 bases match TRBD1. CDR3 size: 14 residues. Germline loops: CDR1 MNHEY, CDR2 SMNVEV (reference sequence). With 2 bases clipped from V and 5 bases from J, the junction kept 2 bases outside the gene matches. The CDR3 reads CASSLGTGVETQYF. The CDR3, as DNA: TGTGCCAGCAGTTTAGGGACAGGGGTCGAGACCCAGTACTTC.

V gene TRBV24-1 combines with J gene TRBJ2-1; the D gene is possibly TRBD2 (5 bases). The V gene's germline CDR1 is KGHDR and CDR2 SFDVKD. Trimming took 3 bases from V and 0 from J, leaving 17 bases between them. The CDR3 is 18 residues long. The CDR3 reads CATSDPTPAGDSYNEQFF. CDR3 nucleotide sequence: TGTGCCACCAGTGATCCAACGCCCGCGGGCGACTCCTACAATGAGCAGTTCTTC.

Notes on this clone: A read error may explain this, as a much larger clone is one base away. This CDR3 reads CARSRPREEADRLNTEAFF. The CDR3 DNA is TGCGCCCGCAGCCGCCCCAGGGAGGAGGCCGACCGTTTGAACACTGAAGCTTTCTTT. The V and J genes are TRBV4-1 and TRBJ1-1; perhaps TRBD1 as D (5 bases). In germline, CDR1 is MGHRA, CDR2 YSYEKL. The CDR3 covers 19 residues.

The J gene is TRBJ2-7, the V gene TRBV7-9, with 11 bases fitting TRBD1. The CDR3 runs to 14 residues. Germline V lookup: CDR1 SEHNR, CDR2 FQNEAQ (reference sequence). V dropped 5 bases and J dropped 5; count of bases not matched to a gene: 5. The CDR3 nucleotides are TGTGCCAGCAGCGACCCGGGACAGGGGGACGAGCAGTACTTC. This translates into CASSDPGQGDEQYF.

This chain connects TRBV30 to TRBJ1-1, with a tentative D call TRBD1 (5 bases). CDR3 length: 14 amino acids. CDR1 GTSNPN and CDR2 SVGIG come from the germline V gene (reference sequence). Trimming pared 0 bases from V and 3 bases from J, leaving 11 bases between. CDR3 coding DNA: TGTGCCTGGAGTGTACCCCCCAGGGACACTGAAGCTTTCTTT. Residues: CAWSVPPRDTEAFF. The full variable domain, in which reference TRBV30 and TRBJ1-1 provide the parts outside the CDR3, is SQTIHQWPATLVQPVGSPLSLECTVEGTSNPNLYWYRQAAGRGLQLLFYSVGIGQISSEVPQNLSASRPQDRQFILSSKKLLLSDSGFYLCAWSVPPRDTEAFFGQGTRLTVV.

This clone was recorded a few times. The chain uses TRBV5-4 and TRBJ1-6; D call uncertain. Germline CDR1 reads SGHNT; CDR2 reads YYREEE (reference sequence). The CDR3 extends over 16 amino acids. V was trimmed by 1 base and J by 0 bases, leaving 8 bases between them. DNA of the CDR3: TGTGCCAGCAGCTTGTTTGGGAGCTCCTATAATTCACCCCTCCACTTT. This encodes CASSLFGSSYNSPLHF.

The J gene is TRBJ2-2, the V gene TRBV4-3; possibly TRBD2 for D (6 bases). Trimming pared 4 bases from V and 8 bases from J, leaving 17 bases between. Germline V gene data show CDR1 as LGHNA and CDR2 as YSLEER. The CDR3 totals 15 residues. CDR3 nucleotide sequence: TGCGCCAGCAGCCTGGGGGGACCCACCTCGGGGGAGCTGTTTTTT. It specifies CASSLGGPTSGELFF.

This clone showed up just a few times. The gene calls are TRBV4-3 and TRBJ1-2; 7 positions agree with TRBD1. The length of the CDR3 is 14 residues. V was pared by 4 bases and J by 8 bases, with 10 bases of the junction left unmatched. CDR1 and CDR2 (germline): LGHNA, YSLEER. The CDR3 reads CASSPRQGEVGYTF. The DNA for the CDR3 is TGCGCCAGCAGCCCCCGACAGGGAGAGGTCGGCTACACCTTC.

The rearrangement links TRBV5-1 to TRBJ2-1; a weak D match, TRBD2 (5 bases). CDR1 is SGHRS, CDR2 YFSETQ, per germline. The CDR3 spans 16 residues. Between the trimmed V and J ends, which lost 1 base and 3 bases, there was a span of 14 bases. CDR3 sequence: CASSLYGGVNYNEQFF. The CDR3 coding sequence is TGCGCCAGCAGCTTGTATGGAGGTGTTAACTACAATGAGCAGTTCTTC.

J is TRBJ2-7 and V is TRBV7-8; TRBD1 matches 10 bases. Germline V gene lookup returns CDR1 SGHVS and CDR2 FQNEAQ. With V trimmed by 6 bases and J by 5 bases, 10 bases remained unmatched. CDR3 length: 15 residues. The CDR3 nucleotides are TGTGCCAGCAGGCCTACCCCCGGGACAGGGGACGAGCAGTACTTC. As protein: CASRPTPGTGDEQYF.

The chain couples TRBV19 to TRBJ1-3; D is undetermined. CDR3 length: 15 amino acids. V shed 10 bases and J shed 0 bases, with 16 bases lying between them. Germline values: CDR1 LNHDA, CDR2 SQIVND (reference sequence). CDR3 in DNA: TGTGCCACCGGGAGGTGGGGAGACTCTGGAAACACCATATATTTT. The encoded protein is CATGRWGDSGNTIYF.

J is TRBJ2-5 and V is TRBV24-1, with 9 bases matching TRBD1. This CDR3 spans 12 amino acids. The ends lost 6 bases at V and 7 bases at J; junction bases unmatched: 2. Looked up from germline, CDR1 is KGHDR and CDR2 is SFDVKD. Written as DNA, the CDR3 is TGTGCCACCAGTCCGGGACAGGGGACCCAGTACTTC. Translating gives CATSPGQGTQYF.